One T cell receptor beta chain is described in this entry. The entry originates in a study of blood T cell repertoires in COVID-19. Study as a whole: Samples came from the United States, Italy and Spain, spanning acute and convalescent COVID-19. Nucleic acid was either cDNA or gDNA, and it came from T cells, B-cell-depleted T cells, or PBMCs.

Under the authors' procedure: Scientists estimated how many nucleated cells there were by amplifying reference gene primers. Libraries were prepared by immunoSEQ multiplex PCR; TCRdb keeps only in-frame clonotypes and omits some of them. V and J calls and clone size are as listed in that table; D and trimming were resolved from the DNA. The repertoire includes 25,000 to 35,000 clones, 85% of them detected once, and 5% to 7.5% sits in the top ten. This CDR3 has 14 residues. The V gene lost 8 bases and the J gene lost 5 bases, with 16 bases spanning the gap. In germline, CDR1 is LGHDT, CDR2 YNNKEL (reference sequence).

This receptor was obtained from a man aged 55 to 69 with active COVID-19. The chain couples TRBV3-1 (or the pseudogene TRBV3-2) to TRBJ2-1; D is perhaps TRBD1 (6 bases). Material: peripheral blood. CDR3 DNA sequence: TGTGCCAGCTCCCACCAGGGGCGGAACAATGAGCAGTTCTTC. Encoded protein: CASSHQGRNNEQFF.